This TCR beta chain was identified during a study of blood T cell repertoires in COVID-19. Whole-study context: T cells, B-cell-depleted T cells, or PBMCs provided the cDNA or gDNA that served as material.

Profiled with immunoSEQ multiplex PCR; TCRdb holds only in-frame clones, not every one. The sample records 85,000 to 95,000 clones, 80% to 90% being singletons. The CDR3 is 17 residues long. The V gene end was trimmed by 2 bases and the J gene end by 5 bases; junction bases not matched to a gene: 9. Germline V gene data show CDR1 as MNHEY and CDR2 as SVGEGT. The chain has TRBV6-2 or TRBV6-3 and TRBJ2-1; 10 bases align to TRBD2. The sequenced sample was peripheral blood. This TCR came from a woman older than 75 with acute or convalescent COVID-19. The CDR3 loop is CASSYAGRLAGNNEQFF. The CDR3 DNA reads as TGTGCCAGCAGTTACGCCGGCCGACTAGCGGGTAACAATGAGCAGTTCTTC.